The sample holds a few counts of the clone carrying this T cell receptor beta chain. Sequence at one end of the junction differs from germline and may be a read error. This entry comes from a study of T cells in Graves' hyperthyroidism and ophthalmopathy. TCR beta CDR3 regions were amplified from RNA transcripts. The primer set for the first-round RT-PCR of the TCR CDR3 was HTBI. TCRdb independently ran MiXCR on the multiplex PCR reads; one entry per CDR3 protein. The profile shows about 510,000 distinct CDR3 sequences, approximately 15% of them singletons. This receptor was taken from a middle-aged woman with Graves' hyperthyroidism. The sample was blood.

CDR3 region: CASKLAGGENSQYF. The CDR3 DNA sequence: TGTGCCAGCAAACTAGCGGGAGGAGAAAACAGTCAGTACTTC. This rearrangement joins TRBV11-3 to TRBJ2-4, with 12 bases identical to TRBD2. The CDR3 covers 14 residues. The V gene's germline CDR1 is SGHNT and CDR2 YENEEA.